The clone carrying this T cell receptor beta chain was seen many times. Antigen: not known. This specimen belongs to a study of post-analysis software for immune sequencing data. Overall study: The courses of disease that were included comprised relapsing-remitting, secondary progressive and progressive-relapsing multiple sclerosis. Regarding the study as a whole: Multiple sclerosis patients had significantly lower normalized Chao1 diversity than controls. When the samples were clustered directly with F measure, those that had been prepared in the same batch showed strong co-clustering. TRBV5-6, TRBV5-1 and TRBV20-1 belonged to a set of roughly 5 TRBV segments that were more frequent in patients than controls.

The V and J ends lost 5 bases and 0 bases, in that order; junction bases with no gene match: 8. The CDR3 spans 17 residues. The V gene's germline CDR1 is SNHLY and CDR2 FYNNEI. Carried by the TCR beta cDNA libraries were unique molecular identifiers. TCRdb re-analysed the PCR reads in MiXCR, keeping a single row per CDR3 protein. Of over 250,000 distinct CDR3 sequences listed, about 38% are singletons. The sample taken for sequencing was blood. The gene calls are TRBV2 and TRBJ2-1; 9 bases are shared with TRBD2. The receptor was derived from a girl aged 5 to 17 with multiple sclerosis. CDR3 coding DNA: TGTGCCAGCAGTTTACGCGGCGGGGGGGCCTCCTACAATGAGCAGTTCTTC. Encoded protein: CASSLRGGGASYNEQFF.